This T cell receptor beta chain was captured by sequencing in a study of cytomegalovirus exposure and HLA in healthy donors. Study-level findings and limits: TCR sequences were mostly rare, though some public TCRs occurred in many donors. Reportedly, diagnosis of cytomegalovirus status by the classifier showed high specificity and sensitivity. In vitro assays verified that three CMV-associated chains recognized CMV antigens specifically.

This clone was observed a few times. Its antigen is currently unknown. The assay was immunoSEQ multiplex PCR, and TCRdb's table has in-frame clones only and misses some. The profile shows some 100,000 clones, more than 75% of them singletons. It was the approximately 120-subject validation cohort, separate from the approximately 700-subject first cohort, to which the donors belonged. CDR1 is LNHDA and CDR2 is SQIVND in the germline V gene (reference sequence). V was trimmed by 4 bases and J by 8 bases, leaving 14 bases between them. The CDR3 is 13 amino acids. This chain uses TRBV19 with TRBJ1-2; no clear D. The sequenced material came from PBMCs. This receptor was taken from a man aged 18 to 30 in good health and CMV-seronegative. In DNA, the CDR3 is TGTGCCAGTAGTACCCGTCGGGTTTTGGGCTACACCTTC. Translation: CASSTRRVLGYTF.